One and the same sample provided the 14 T cell receptor beta chains below, sequenced in a study of T cell repertoires in cytomegalovirus infection. These receptors' targets are unknown. One entry per CDR3 protein, called by TCRdb with MiXCR from the reads. This table holds approximately 990,000 distinct CDR3 sequences, roughly 30% found once. The input for sequencing was cultured CD8+ T cells from PBMCs, taken from culture after CMV antigen stimulation. The receptors were gathered from a human donor in good health (CMV status not recorded). Some clones in this sample may be carry-over from other donors' samples.

This clonotype has more than one count but fewer than ten. J is TRBJ2-7 and V is TRBV24-1, with D perhaps given as TRBD1 or TRBD2 (5 bases each). The CDR3 sequence is 13 residues long. CDR1 is KGHDR and CDR2 is SFDVKD in the germline V gene. With 7 bases removed from V and 3 bases from J, the gap between germline ends came to 12 bases. This chain's CDR3 is CATSRDRVYEQYF. CDR3 bases: TGTGCCACCAGCCGGGACCGAGTCTACGAGCAGTACTTC.

A few counts support this clonotype. The chain couples TRBV7-9 to TRBJ2-7; 9 bases are shared with TRBD1. The CDR3 is 15 residues long. Germline loops: CDR1 SEHNR, CDR2 FQNEAQ (reference sequence). The V segment lost 5 bases and the J segment 6 bases; nucleotides outside the gene matches: 11. The CDR3 coding sequence is TGTGCCAGCAGCCTTCAATTACAGGGGGCGGGCGAGCAGTACGTC. Its protein is CASSLQLQGAGEQYV.

The genes are TRBV25-1 and TRBJ2-7; D unclear. The length of the CDR3 is 15 residues. Per germline, CDR1 MGHDK and CDR2 SYGVNS. V lost 3 bases and J lost 5, with 17 bases in between. This CDR3 is CASSDFWQQPHEQYF. DNA for the CDR3: TGTGCCAGCAGTGATTTTTGGCAACAGCCCCACGAGCAGTACTTC.

This clonotype was counted between two and nine times. This sequence joins TRBV24-1 and TRBJ1-5; maybe TRBD1 (6 bases). Germline values: CDR1 KGHDR, CDR2 SFDVKD. The CDR3 contains 15 residues. V was pared by 5 bases and J by 4 bases, with 14 bases between. CDR3 loop: CATSGTQGGNQPQHF. The CDR3 region has the DNA TGTGCCACCAGTGGAACACAGGGTGGAAATCAGCCCCAGCATTTT.

The V call is TRBV28, the J call TRBJ2-2; the match to TRBD2 covers 8 bases. CDR3 length equals 16 residues. V lost 1 base and J lost 3; bases outside the gene matches: 4. The V gene's germline CDR1 is MDHEN and CDR2 SYDVKM. CDR3 coding DNA: TGTGCCAGCAGTTTATCCGGGGGGGCATACACCGGGGAGCTGTTTTTT. It encodes CASSLSGGAYTGELFF.

This clonotype appeared many times. The chain carries TRBV7-6 and TRBJ1-1; perhaps TRBD1 as D (5 bases). The CDR3 runs 13 residues. Trimming pared 4 bases from V and 4 bases from J, leaving 10 bases between. The germline CDR1 and CDR2 sequences are SGHVS and FNYEAQ. The CDR3 reads CASSSSGGTEAFF. The CDR3 nucleotides are TGTGCCAGCAGCTCTAGTGGGGGCACTGAAGCTTTCTTT.

The rearrangement joins TRBV19 to TRBJ2-2, with D hard to call. Germline V gene lookup returns CDR1 LNHDA and CDR2 SQIVND (reference sequence). V shed 3 bases and J shed 4 bases, with 15 bases lying between them. CDR3 length: 16 residues. The CDR3 sequence is CASSMVRASFTGELFF. The DNA of the CDR3 is TGTGCCAGTAGTATGGTACGAGCCTCTTTCACCGGGGAGCTGTTTTTT. Complete variable domain (other parts from reference TRBV19 and TRBJ2-2): DGGITQSPKYLFRKEGQNVTLSCEQNLNHDAMYWYRQDPGQGLRLIYYSQIVNDFQKGDIAEGYSVSREKKESFPLTVTSAQKNPTAFYLCASSMVRASFTGELFFGEGSRLTVL.

This clonotype was counted at least ten times. The chain uses TRBV7-9 and TRBJ1-1; tentatively, D is TRBD1 (5 bases). Germline CDR1 reads SEHNR; CDR2 reads FQNEAQ (reference sequence). This CDR3 is built from 14 residues. Trimming took off 5 bases at V and 4 bases at J, with 14 bases between the two ends. This chain's CDR3 is CASSPGTRGTEAFF. Here the CDR3 DNA reads TGTGCCAGCAGCCCTGGGACCCGAGGCACTGAAGCTTTCTTT.

This clonotype was recorded many times. The V call is TRBV12-3 or TRBV12-4, the J call TRBJ1-2; TRBD1 is a possible D gene (5 bases). V lost 6 bases, J lost 2 bases, and 10 bases lay in between. This CDR3 region has 13 residues. CDR3 DNA: TGTGCCAGCAGCAACAGGAAAAACTATGGCTACACCTTC. Amino acid sequence: CASSNRKNYGYTF.

The chain has TRBV12-3 or TRBV12-4 and TRBJ2-2; D gene ambiguous. The CDR3 contains 15 residues. V was shortened by 3 bases and J by 3 bases, with 11 bases between the two germline ends. The CDR3 DNA is TGTGCCAGCAGTTTCGACACCTTATACACCGGGGAGCTGTTTTTT. This sequence encodes CASSFDTLYTGELFF.

This clonotype occurred a few times. This chain joins TRBV6-2 or TRBV6-3 and TRBJ1-2, with unresolved D. V gave up 2 bases and J gave up 6 bases, with 13 bases separating them. Germline V gives CDR1 MNHEY, CDR2 SVGEGT. The CDR3 contains 14 residues. CDR3: CASSYQLVTDGYTF. The CDR3 DNA sequence: TGTGCCAGCAGTTACCAACTCGTAACGGATGGCTACACCTTC.

This clonotype was detected a few times. The chain links TRBV7-9 to TRBJ2-2, with TRBD1 matching over 9 bases. The CDR3 runs to 15 residues. The germline gives CDR1 SEHNR, CDR2 FQNEAQ (reference sequence). J lost 6 bases, V lost 5 bases, and 7 bases had no gene match. The CDR3 reads CASSRPQGASGELFF. The CDR3 bases are TGTGCCAGCAGCCGTCCACAGGGGGCATCCGGGGAGCTGTTTTTT.

This clonotype was counted between two and nine times. The V gene is TRBV19, the J gene TRBJ2-7, with D unresolved. Per the germline V gene, CDR1 is LNHDA and CDR2 is SQIVND (reference sequence). The CDR3 runs 14 residues. Deletions cut 3 bases from V and 0 bases from J, with 9 bases between. This chain's CDR3 is CASSIGGVSYEQYF. The DNA of the CDR3 is TGTGCCAGTAGTATTGGTGGGGTCTCCTACGAGCAGTACTTC.

In this sample, this clonotype turned up many times. This sequence joins TRBV7-3 and TRBJ1-1; D unclear. The CDR3 runs to 13 residues. CDR1 and CDR2 from the germline V gene are SGHTA and FQGTGA. V lost 2 bases, J lost 3 bases, and 7 bases lay in between. The CDR3 loop reads CASSLEFDTEAFF. CDR3 in DNA: TGTGCCAGCAGCTTAGAGTTTGACACTGAAGCTTTCTTT. The full variable domain, with the rest looked up from reference TRBV7-3 and TRBJ1-1, is GAGVSQTPSNKVTEKGKYVELRCDPISGHTALYWYRQSLGQGPEFLIYFQGTGAADDSGLPNDRFFAVRPEGSVSTLKIQRTERGDSAVYLCASSLEFDTEAFFGQGTRLTVV.